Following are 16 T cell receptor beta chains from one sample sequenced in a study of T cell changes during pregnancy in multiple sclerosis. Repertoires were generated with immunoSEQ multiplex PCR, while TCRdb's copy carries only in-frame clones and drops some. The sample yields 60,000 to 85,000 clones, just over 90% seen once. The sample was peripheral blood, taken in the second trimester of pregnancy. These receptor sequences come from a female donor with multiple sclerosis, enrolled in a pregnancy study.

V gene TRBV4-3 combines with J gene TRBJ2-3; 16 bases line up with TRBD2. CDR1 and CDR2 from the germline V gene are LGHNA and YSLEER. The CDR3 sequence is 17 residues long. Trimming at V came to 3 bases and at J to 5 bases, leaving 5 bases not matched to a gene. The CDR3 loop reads CASSQGLAGGPIDTQYF. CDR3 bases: TGCGCCAGCAGCCAGGGACTAGCGGGGGGGCCTATAGATACGCAGTATTTT.

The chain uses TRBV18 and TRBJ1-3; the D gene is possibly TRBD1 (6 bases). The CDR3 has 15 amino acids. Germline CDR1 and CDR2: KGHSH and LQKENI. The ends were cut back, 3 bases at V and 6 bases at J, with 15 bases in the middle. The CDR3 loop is CASSPSQGNLNTIYF. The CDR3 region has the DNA TGTGCCAGCTCACCCTCACAGGGTAACCTAAACACCATATATTTT.

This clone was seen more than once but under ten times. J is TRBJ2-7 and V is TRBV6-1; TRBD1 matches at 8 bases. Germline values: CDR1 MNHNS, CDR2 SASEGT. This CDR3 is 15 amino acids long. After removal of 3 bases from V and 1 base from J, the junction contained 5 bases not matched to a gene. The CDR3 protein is CASSDGTGRSYEQYF. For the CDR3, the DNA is TGTGCCAGCAGTGACGGGACAGGACGTTCCTACGAGCAGTACTTC.

DNA of the CDR3: TGTGCCAGCAGCCCCTCGGGACTAGCGGGCGAAGAGACCCAGTACTTC. Its translation is CASSPSGLAGEETQYF. The chain carries TRBV7-9 and TRBJ2-5, with TRBD2 identical over 12 bases. The junction had 7 bases not matched to a gene; V was cut back by 5 bases and J by 3 bases. The germline V gene encodes CDR1 SEHNR and CDR2 FQNEAQ (reference sequence). The CDR3 length is 16 residues.

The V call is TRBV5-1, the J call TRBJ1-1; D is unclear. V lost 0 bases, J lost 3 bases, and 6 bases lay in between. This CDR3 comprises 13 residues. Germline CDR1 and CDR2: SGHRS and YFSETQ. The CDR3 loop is CASSLDGHTEAFF. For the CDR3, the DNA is TGCGCCAGCAGCTTGGATGGGCACACTGAAGCTTTCTTT.

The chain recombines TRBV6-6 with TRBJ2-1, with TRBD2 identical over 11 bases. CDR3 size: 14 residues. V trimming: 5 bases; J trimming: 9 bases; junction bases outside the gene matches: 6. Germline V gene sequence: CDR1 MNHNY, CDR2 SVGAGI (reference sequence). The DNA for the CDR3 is TGTGCCAGCAGTCAGACTAGCGGGGTCGGTGAGCAGTTCTTC. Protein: CASSQTSGVGEQFF.

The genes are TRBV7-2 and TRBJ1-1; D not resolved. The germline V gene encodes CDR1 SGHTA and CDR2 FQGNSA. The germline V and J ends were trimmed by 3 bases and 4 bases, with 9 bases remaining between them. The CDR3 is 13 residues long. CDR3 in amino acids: CASSLEAATEAFF. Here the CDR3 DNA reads TGTGCCAGCAGCTTGGAAGCGGCCACTGAAGCTTTCTTT.

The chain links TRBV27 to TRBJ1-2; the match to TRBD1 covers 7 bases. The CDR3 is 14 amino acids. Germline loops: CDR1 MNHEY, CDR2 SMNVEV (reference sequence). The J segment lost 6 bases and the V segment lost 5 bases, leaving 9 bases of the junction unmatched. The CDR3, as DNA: TGTGCCAGCAGTGGACTGCAGGGGGTCGATGGCTACACCTTC. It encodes CASSGLQGVDGYTF.

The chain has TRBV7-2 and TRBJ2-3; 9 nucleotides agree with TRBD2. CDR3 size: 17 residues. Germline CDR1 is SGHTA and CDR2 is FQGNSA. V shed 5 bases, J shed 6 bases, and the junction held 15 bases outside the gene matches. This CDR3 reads CASSPGTSPYLIDTQYF. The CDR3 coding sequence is TGTGCCAGCAGCCCCGGGACTAGCCCTTATTTGATTGATACGCAGTATTTT.

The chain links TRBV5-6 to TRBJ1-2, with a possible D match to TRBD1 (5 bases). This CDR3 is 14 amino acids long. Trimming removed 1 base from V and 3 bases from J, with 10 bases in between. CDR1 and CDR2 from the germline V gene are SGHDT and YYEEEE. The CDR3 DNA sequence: TGTGCCAGCAGCTTGTTCCAGGGTGACTATGGCTACACCTTC. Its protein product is CASSLFQGDYGYTF.

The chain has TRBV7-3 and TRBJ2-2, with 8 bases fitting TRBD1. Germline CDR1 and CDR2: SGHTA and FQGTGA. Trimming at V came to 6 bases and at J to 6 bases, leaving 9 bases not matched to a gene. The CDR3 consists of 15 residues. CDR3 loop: CASSLGQGRAGELFF. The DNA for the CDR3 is TGTGCCAGCAGTCTTGGACAGGGACGGGCCGGGGAGCTGTTTTTT.

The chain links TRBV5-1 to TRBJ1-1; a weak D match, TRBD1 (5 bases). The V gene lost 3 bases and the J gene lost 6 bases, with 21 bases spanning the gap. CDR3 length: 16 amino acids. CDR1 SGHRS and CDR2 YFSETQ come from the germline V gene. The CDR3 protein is CASSSGKTAPRPEAFF. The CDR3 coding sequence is TGCGCCAGCAGCTCAGGAAAGACAGCGCCGCGGCCTGAAGCTTTCTTT.

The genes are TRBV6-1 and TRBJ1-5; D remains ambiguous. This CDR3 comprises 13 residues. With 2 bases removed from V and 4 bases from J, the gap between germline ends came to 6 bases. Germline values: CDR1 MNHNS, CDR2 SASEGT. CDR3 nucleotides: TGTGCCAGCAGTGAACGAGAGAATCAGCCCCAGCATTTT. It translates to CASSERENQPQHF.

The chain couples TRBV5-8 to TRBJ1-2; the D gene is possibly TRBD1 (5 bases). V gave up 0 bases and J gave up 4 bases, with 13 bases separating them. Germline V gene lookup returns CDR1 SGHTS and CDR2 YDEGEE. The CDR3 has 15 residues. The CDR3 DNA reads TGTGCCAGCAGCTTGGATGCAGGGTCGGGCTATGGCTACACCTTC. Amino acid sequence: CASSLDAGSGYGYTF.

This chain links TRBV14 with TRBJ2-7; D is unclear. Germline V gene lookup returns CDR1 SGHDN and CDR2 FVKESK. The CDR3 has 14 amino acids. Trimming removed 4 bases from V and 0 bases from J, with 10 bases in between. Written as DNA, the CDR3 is TGTGCCAGCAGCCGCGGCGTCGTCTCCTACGAGCAGTACTTC. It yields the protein CASSRGVVSYEQYF.

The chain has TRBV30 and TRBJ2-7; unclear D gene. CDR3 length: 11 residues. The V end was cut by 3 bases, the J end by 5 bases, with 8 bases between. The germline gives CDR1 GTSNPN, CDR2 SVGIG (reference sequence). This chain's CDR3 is CAWSLSDEQYF. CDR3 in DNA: TGTGCCTGGAGCTTGTCTGACGAGCAGTACTTC.